This T cell receptor beta chain was sequenced in a study of T cells in Graves' hyperthyroidism and ophthalmopathy. Study results and limitations: A model using 13 V-J features told ophthalmopathy apart from stable hyperthyroidism.

Hyperthyroidism in the patients, aged 18 to 65, was newly diagnosed and under 2 months in duration. Germline V CDR1 and CDR2: MNHEY, SMNVEV (reference sequence). V was clipped by 5 bases and J by 1 base, with 14 bases between them. This CDR3 is built from 15 residues. The sample holds many counts of this clonotype. What it binds is unknown. Researchers amplified the TCR beta CDR3 regions from RNA transcripts. The TCR CDR3 was amplified in a first-round RT-PCR using the HTBI primer set. TCRdb processed the multiplex PCR reads anew with MiXCR; each CDR3 protein has one entry. The sample consists of hundreds of thousands of distinct CDR3 sequences, around 15% of them appearing once.

The J gene is TRBJ2-5, the V gene TRBV27; D not resolved. The sequenced material came from blood. This clonotype was obtained from a woman aged 18-29 years with Graves' hyperthyroidism. The CDR3 coding sequence is TGTGCCAGCAGTGGTACTTGGGTCTCCCAAGAGACCCAGTACTTC. Its translation: CASSGTWVSQETQYF.